The 5 T cell receptor beta chains below were found in one sample sequenced in a study of OX40 agonist ivuxolimab in advanced cancers. Libraries came from the immunoSEQ multiplex PCR assay. In its TCRdb copy, this immuneACCESS table keeps in-frame sequences only and misses some clones. Where compared with another copy, unresolved V genes explain less than half of these, and the others have no known cause. The sample data list roughly 63,000 clones, and 85% to 90% of these were observed just once. Together, the top ten hold about 1.2% of the sample. Sample: CD4+ or CD8+ T cells sorted from blood, taken in a trial of the OX40 agonist ivuxolimab. The receptors stem from an adult with an advanced solid tumor such as melanoma, head and neck, liver or kidney cancer.

This chain links TRBV28 with TRBJ1-6; the match to TRBD1 covers 9 bases. This CDR3 has 15 amino acids. V dropped 4 bases and J dropped 10; count of bases not matched to a gene: 8. Germline values: CDR1 MDHEN, CDR2 SYDVKM. CDR3 nucleotides: TGTGCCAGCAGTTCTCCGACAGGGGGTTTATCACCCCTCCACTTT. Translating it yields CASSSPTGGLSPLHF.

The chain employs TRBV5-1 and TRBJ2-5, with 8 bases identical to TRBD2. Losses at the gene ends were 0 bases for V and 5 bases for J; bases not matched to a gene: 6. This CDR3 is built from 15 residues. Germline V gene sequence: CDR1 SGHRS, CDR2 YFSETQ. As DNA, the CDR3 is TGCGCCAGCAGCTTGGAGAGCGGGGGCGGTGAGACCCAGTACTTC. Translated, it gives CASSLESGGGETQYF.

The chain has TRBV7-2 and TRBJ2-7, with TRBD2 identical over 12 bases. Per the germline V gene, CDR1 is SGHTA and CDR2 is FQGNSA. The CDR3 consists of 17 residues. Unmatched junction bases numbered 11, after V lost 6 bases and J lost 2 bases. The CDR3 region has the DNA TGTGCCAGCAGTGCTCACGGACTAGCGGGAAACGCCTACGAGCAGTACTTC. This codes for CASSAHGLAGNAYEQYF.

This chain links TRBV5-1 with TRBJ2-7; TRBD1 might be the D (6 bases). Between the trimmed V and J ends, which lost 3 bases and 1 base, there was a span of 8 bases. This CDR3 is built from 13 residues. Germline-derived CDR1 and CDR2 are SGHRS and YFSETQ. CDR3 DNA: TGCGCCAGCAGCTCCGGACAGTCCTACGAGCAGTACTTC. This sequence encodes CASSSGQSYEQYF. Variable domain in full (rest from reference TRBV5-1 and TRBJ2-7): KAGVTQTPRYLIKTRGQQVTLSCSPISGHRSVSWYQQTPGQGLQFLFEYFSETQRNKGNFPGRFSGRQFSNSRSEMNVSTLELGDSALYLCASSSGQSYEQYFGPGTRLTVT.

The gene calls are TRBV6-6 and TRBJ1-1, with D maybe TRBD1 (6 bases). CDR3 size: 12 residues. The V gene lost 6 bases and the J gene lost 4 bases, with 9 bases spanning the gap. Per germline, CDR1 MNHNY and CDR2 SVGAGI (reference sequence). CDR3 protein: CASSGTTTEAFF. In nucleotides, the CDR3 is TGTGCCAGCAGCGGGACAACCACTGAAGCTTTCTTT.